This is a list of T cell receptor beta chains from one sample in a study of T cell clones after liver transplantation. The assay was immunoSEQ multiplex PCR, and TCRdb's table has in-frame clones only and misses some. The sample lists roughly 80,000 clones; over 80% were seen once. The source material was CD4+ T cells from blood, sampled at the 22-month timepoint. The receptor source for this set is a human patient who received a liver transplant. Some T cells may be the graft donor's. Each CDR3 is given with its conserved first and last residue. The D gene is left open where the match is weak. Not all rows give a size; the values are once, few, many and, for expanded clones, a class.

size: NA; V: TRBV7-7; D: NA; J: TRBJ2-2; CDR3: CASSLRVTTGRPGELFF; DNA: TGTGCCAGCAGCTTAAGGGTGACAACAGGGCGGCCCGGGGAGCTGTTTTTT
size: NA; V: TRBV19; D: NA; J: TRBJ2-3; CDR3: CASSPYRSREDTQYF; DNA: TGTGCCAGTAGTCCCTATCGTTCCCGAGAAGATACGCAGTATTTT
size: NA; V: TRBV7-2; D: NA; J: TRBJ2-1; CDR3: CASSSLLSNEQFF; DNA: TGTGCCAGCAGCTCTCTTCTCTCCAATGAGCAGTTCTTC
size: NA; V: TRBV21-1; D: NA; J: TRBJ1-4; CDR3: CASNNFNRGLNEKLFF; DNA: TGTGCCAGCAACAACTTCAATAGGGGATTGAATGAAAAACTGTTTTTT
size: NA; V: TRBV28; D: NA; J: TRBJ1-3; CDR3: CASSFGDALGNTIYF; DNA: TGTGCCAGCAGTTTCGGGGACGCTTTAGGAAACACCATATATTTT
size: NA; V: TRBV6-1; D: TRBD2; J: TRBJ2-5; CDR3: CASSWAGEETQYF; DNA: TGTGCCAGCAGCTGGGCGGGGGAAGAGACCCAGTACTTC
size: once; V: TRBV6-6; D: NA; J: TRBJ1-5; CDR3: CASSYDQNSNQPQHF; DNA: TGTGCCAGCAGTTACGACCAGAATAGCAATCAGCCCCAGCATTTT
size: NA; V: TRBV4-2; D: NA; J: TRBJ2-1; CDR3: CASSRNRDTRGEQFF; DNA: TGTGCCAGCAGCCGCAACCGGGACACAAGGGGGGAGCAGTTCTTC
size: NA; V: TRBV7-9; D: TRBD1; J: TRBJ1-2; CDR3: CASSPRGQDNIYGYTF; DNA: TGTGCCAGCAGCCCCCGAGGACAGGATAATATTTATGGCTACACCTTC
size: NA; V: TRBV5-1; D: NA; J: TRBJ2-7; CDR3: CASSLGQGGREQYF; DNA: TGCGCCAGCAGCTTGGGGCAGGGGGGCCGCGAGCAGTACTTC
size: NA; V: TRBV18; D: TRBD1; J: TRBJ1-2; CDR3: CASSRQGLANYGYTF; DNA: TGTGCCAGCTCAAGACAGGGGTTGGCTAACTATGGCTACACCTTC
size: NA; V: TRBV5-6; D: TRBD1; J: TRBJ1-3; CDR3: CASSLRDRGSGNTIYF; DNA: TGTGCCAGCAGCTTACGGGACAGGGGCTCTGGAAACACCATATATTTT
size: NA; V: TRBV15; D: NA; J: TRBJ2-7; CDR3: CATSRGRAPYEQYF; DNA: TGTGCCACCAGCAGAGGGCGGGCCCCCTACGAGCAGTACTTC
size: few; V: TRBV4-2; D: NA; J: TRBJ2-5; CDR3: CASSQGHLETQYF; DNA: TGTGCCAGCAGCCAAGGACATTTGGAGACCCAGTACTTC
size: NA; V: TRBV6-5; D: TRBD1; J: TRBJ1-4; CDR3: CASSYEGASEKLFF; DNA: TGTGCCAGCAGTTACGAGGGGGCCTCTGAAAAACTGTTTTTT
size: once; V: TRBV19; D: TRBD2; J: TRBJ2-3; CDR3: CASSIDTTSGGSTDTQYF; DNA: TGTGCCAGTAGTATAGATACGACTAGCGGGGGGAGCACAGATACGCAGTATTTT
size: NA; V: TRBV5-1; D: NA; J: TRBJ2-7; CDR3: CASSLVPPGTSYEQYF; DNA: TGCGCCAGCAGCTTGGTTCCTCCAGGGACCTCCTACGAGCAGTACTTC
size: NA; V: TRBV7-9; D: NA; J: TRBJ2-7; CDR3: CASSFARRAEQYF; DNA: TGTGCCAGCAGCTTCGCACGGAGGGCTGAGCAGTACTTC
size: NA; V: TRBV6-1; D: NA; J: TRBJ2-3; CDR3: CASSGGHTDTQYF; DNA: TGTGCCAGCAGTGGGGGACACACAGATACGCAGTATTTT